The T cell receptor (beta chain) described here comes from a study of graft-versus-host responses after intestinal transplantation. The wider study: Isolated intestinal, liver-intestinal, or multivisceral transplants were what recipients had. Once they had received anti-thymocyte globulin induction, all recipients took tacrolimus and steroids for approximately 3 years. Study-wide findings and caveats: With peak circulating GvH clone levels came an association with early post-transplant HvG declines.

As concerns this clone: No antigen is known for it.

Data came from immunoSEQ multiplex PCR; TCRdb stores just in-frame clones and leaves some out. Of more than 80,000 clones listed, roughly 89% are singletons. The CDR3 loop spans 16 amino acids. CDR1 is MNHEY and CDR2 is SMNVEV in the germline V gene (reference sequence). The receptor comes from a human donor who received an intestinal transplant. The chain employs TRBV27 and TRBJ2-5; 8 bases line up with TRBD1. The tail of the sequence fits TRBJ2-7 better, so the J call may be wrong. The sample here was unstimulated CD4+ T cells sorted from spleen or lymph node cells, taken before intestinal transplant. The CDR3 coding sequence is TGTGCCAGCAGTTTCTCCTCGGACAGGGTTTCCTACGAGCAGTACTTC. It specifies CASSFSSDRVSYEQYF.